This T cell receptor (beta chain) was observed in a study of blood T cell repertoires in COVID-19. Study-level background: The origin of the acute and convalescent COVID-19 samples was the United States, Italy and Spain. PBMCs, B-cell-depleted T cells, or T cells were the source of the cDNA or gDNA that made up the material.

In the original analysis: Amplifying reference gene primers gave estimates of nucleated cell counts. Assay: immunoSEQ multiplex PCR; the TCRdb copy retains only in-frame clones and omits some. From that table come the V and J calls and clone size; the DNA was used to work out D and trimming. Here the sample spans about 280,000 clones, 70% to 90% being singletons. The V gene lost 7 bases and the J gene lost 8 bases, with 11 bases spanning the gap. From germline, CDR1 is MNHGY and CDR2 SAAAGT. The CDR3 sequence is 11 residues long. The V and J genes are TRBV6-8 and TRBJ1-2, with D maybe TRBD1 (6 bases). The receptor comes from a woman in her sixties or seventies with acute or convalescent COVID-19. Specimen: peripheral blood. The CDR3 is CASNPGVGYTF. The CDR3, as DNA: TGTGCCAGCAATCCAGGGGTCGGCTACACCTTC.